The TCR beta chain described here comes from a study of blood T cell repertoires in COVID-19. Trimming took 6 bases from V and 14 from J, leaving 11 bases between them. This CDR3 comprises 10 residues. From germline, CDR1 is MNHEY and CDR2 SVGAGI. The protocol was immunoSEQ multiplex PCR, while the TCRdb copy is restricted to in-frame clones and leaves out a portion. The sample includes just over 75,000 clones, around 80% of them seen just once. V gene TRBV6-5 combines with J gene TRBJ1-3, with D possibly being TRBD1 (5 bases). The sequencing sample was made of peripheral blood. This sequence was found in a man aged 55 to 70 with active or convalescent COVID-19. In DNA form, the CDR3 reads TGTGCCAGCAGACAGGAGGGGTTATATTTT. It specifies CASRQEGLYF.